The sequence of this TCR beta chain was determined in a study of spatial heterogeneity in lung cancer. Overall study results and limits: Follow-up blood showed ubiquitous expanded tumor TCRs less than blood at resection did.

This CDR3 contains 14 residues. The V segment lost 6 bases and the J segment 3 bases; nucleotides outside the gene matches: 4. The V gene's germline CDR1 is MNHEY and CDR2 SVGAGI. With respect to this clonotype: Antigen: not known.

On each TCR cDNA molecule, a unique molecular identifier was present. TCRdb called the 5' RACE reads again in MiXCR, with one record for every CDR3 protein. The data show under 25,000 distinct CDR3 sequences, with roughly 7.2% seen just once and over 11% held by the top ten. Noted time point: sample taken at primary tumor resection. TCRs were sequenced from unsorted whole RNA of tumor, nontumor lung or PBMC. The chain employs TRBV6-5 and TRBJ2-2; 7 nucleotides match TRBD1. This TCR was sampled from a male donor with early-stage non-small cell lung cancer. Sequencing was performed on PBMCs, taken at surgery. The CDR3 spells CASRPGTDTGELFF. The DNA for the CDR3 is TGTGCCAGCAGACCCGGGACAGACACCGGGGAGCTGTTTTTT.